The clone carrying this TCR beta chain occurred a few times. Germline lookup yields CDR1 ENHRY and CDR2 SYGVKD. Trimming left V 4 bases short and J 5 bases short, with 8 bases between. This CDR3 comprises 12 residues. The data originate from a study of response to subunit inactivated influenza vaccine. TCRdb called the RT-PCR reads again in MiXCR, with one record for every CDR3 protein. The sample carries 300,000 to 350,000 distinct CDR3 sequences, 20% to 25% recorded once. This chain joins TRBV10-3 and TRBJ1-2; D uncertain. Sequenced here: PBMCs from blood, sampled less than 22 months after vaccination. This clonotype was obtained from a man aged 45 to 70 who received an inactivated influenza vaccine. The CDR3 protein is CAISATAYGYTF. As DNA, the CDR3 is TGTGCCATCAGTGCCACGGCTTATGGCTACACCTTC.